The 16 T cell receptor beta chains below all came from one sample that was sequenced in a study of blood T cell repertoires in COVID-19. Only in-frame clones appear in the TCRdb table, and some are missing; sequencing was by immunoSEQ multiplex PCR. The top ten hold 4% to 5.5% of the sample, which has about 110,000 clones, 80% seen once. The sequenced sample consisted of peripheral blood. The origin of the receptors is a human donor in a cohort sampled during active or convalescent COVID-19.

Written as DNA, the CDR3 is TGTGCCAGCAGTTCCGGGACAGGGGACAATCAGCCCCAGCATTTT. Encoded protein: CASSSGTGDNQPQHF. The chain combines TRBV27 with TRBJ1-5; 10 nucleotides agree with TRBD1. Germline V gene sequence: CDR1 MNHEY, CDR2 SMNVEV (reference sequence). After removal of 4 bases from V and 3 bases from J, the junction contained 3 bases not matched to a gene. The CDR3 runs 15 residues.

J is TRBJ2-2 and V is TRBV29-1; D unresolved. CDR3 length equals 13 residues. Trimming took 3 bases from V and 0 from J, leaving 5 bases between them. Germline lookup yields CDR1 SQVTM and CDR2 ANQGSEA. The CDR3 sequence is CSVDIANTGELFF. Written as DNA, the CDR3 is TGCAGCGTTGATATAGCGAACACCGGGGAGCTGTTTTTT.

V and J are TRBV18 and TRBJ2-2; 10 bases align to TRBD2. Losses at the gene ends were 3 bases for V and 6 bases for J; bases not matched to a gene: 7. This CDR3 is 16 amino acids long. CDR1 and CDR2 from the germline V gene are KGHSH and LQKENI. CDR3 loop: CASSPDRGLAPGELFF. CDR3 DNA sequence: TGTGCCAGCTCACCGGACCGGGGACTAGCGCCCGGGGAGCTGTTTTTT.

The chain combines TRBV10-1 with TRBJ2-4; 7 bases agree with TRBD2. The CDR3 consists of 19 residues. CDR1 is WNHNN and CDR2 is SYGVQD in the germline V gene (reference sequence). V dropped 2 bases and J dropped 5; count of bases not matched to a gene: 18. This CDR3 reads CASSETARLAAEQENIQYF. The CDR3 region has the DNA TGCGCCAGCAGTGAGACAGCGAGGCTAGCGGCGGAACAGGAAAACATTCAGTACTTC.

This clone has just a few counts. V gene TRBV7-3 combines with J gene TRBJ2-1, with a weak D call TRBD1 (5 bases). This CDR3 has 13 amino acids. V lost 2 bases and J 10 bases, leaving 12 bases between the germline ends. Per germline, CDR1 SGHTA and CDR2 FQGTGA. CDR3 sequence reads: CASSLQGAYEQFF. DNA for the CDR3: TGTGCCAGCAGCTTACAAGGGGCCTACGAGCAGTTCTTC.

The V and J genes are TRBV14 and TRBJ1-1; weak D call: TRBD1 (6 bases). From germline, CDR1 is SGHDN and CDR2 FVKESK. V shed 0 bases and J shed 9 bases, with 23 bases lying between them. The length of the CDR3 is 17 residues. CDR3 bases: TGTGCCAGCAGCCAAGATAGTTCTCCAGGGACAAGCAATCAAGCTTTCTTT. Amino acids: CASSQDSSPGTSNQAFF.

This clone is a singleton in its sample. The chain recombines TRBV5-4 with TRBJ2-6, with a weak D call TRBD1 (6 bases). Germline V gives CDR1 SGHNT, CDR2 YYREEE (reference sequence). The CDR3 totals 16 residues. Trimming cost V 4 bases and J 4 bases, with 15 bases left between them. This chain's CDR3 is CASSQNQGTGANVLTF. As DNA, the CDR3 is TGTGCCAGCAGCCAGAACCAGGGGACCGGGGCCAACGTCCTGACTTTC. Using reference TRBV5-4 and TRBJ2-6 for the parts outside the CDR3, the full variable domain is ETGVTQSPTHLIKTRGQQVTLRCSSQSGHNTVSWYQQALGQGPQFIFQYYREEENGRGNFPPRFSGLQFPNYSSELNVNALELDDSALYLCASSQNQGTGANVLTFGAGSRLTVL.

This clone was counted between two and nine times. The gene calls are TRBV7-2 and TRBJ2-7; TRBD2 matches at 8 bases. Germline trimming cut 5 bases from V and 4 bases from J; bases unmatched to any gene: 19. The CDR3 sequence is 18 residues long. CDR1 is SGHTA and CDR2 is FQGNSA in the germline V gene. CDR3 in DNA: TGTGCCAGCAGCCCCAAGGGAGGGGTAGCGGGGTACTTTTACGAGCAGTACTTC. It yields the protein CASSPKGGVAGYFYEQYF.

V and J are TRBV7-2 and TRBJ2-7; the D gene is possibly TRBD2 (6 bases). Germline assignment: CDR1 SGHTA and CDR2 FQGNSA. The V end was cut by 1 base, the J end by 7 bases, with 17 bases between. CDR3 length equals 15 residues. The CDR3 DNA is TGTGCCAGCAGCTTAGACCCCACGCAACGGGGGGAGCAGTACTTC. This translates into CASSLDPTQRGEQYF.

The gene calls are TRBV5-6 and TRBJ2-5, with 11 positions matching TRBD1. V trimming: 3 bases; J trimming: 4 bases; junction bases outside the gene matches: 8. Germline CDR1 is SGHDT and CDR2 is YYEEEE. The CDR3 sequence is 16 residues long. The CDR3 nucleotides read TGTGCCAGCAGCTCCCTCGGACAGGGGGCAGGAGAGACCCAGTACTTC. Its translation: CASSSLGQGAGETQYF. Based on the CDR3 plus reference TRBV5-6 and TRBJ2-5, the full variable domain is DAGVTQSPTHLIKTRGQQVTLRCSPKSGHDTVSWYQQALGQGPQFIFQYYEEEERQRGNFPDRFSGHQFPNYSSELNVNALLLGDSALYLCASSSLGQGAGETQYFGPGTRLLVL.

The chain joins TRBV29-1 to TRBJ2-1, with TRBD1 identical over 7 bases. In germline, CDR1 is SQVTM, CDR2 ANQGSEA. This CDR3 comprises 14 residues. The V segment lost 2 bases and the J segment 3 bases; nucleotides outside the gene matches: 4. The DNA of the CDR3 is TGCAGCGTTGAAAGGCCAGGGGGCTACAATGAGCAGTTCTTC. It specifies CSVERPGGYNEQFF.

The chain has TRBV20-1 and TRBJ1-1; a possible D gene is TRBD1 (5 bases). V was trimmed by 3 bases and J by 4 bases, leaving 9 bases between them. Germline V gene lookup returns CDR1 DFQATT and CDR2 SNEGSKA (reference sequence). The CDR3 length is 12 residues. CDR3 residues: CSASRGPTEAFF. The CDR3 region has the DNA TGCAGTGCTAGTAGGGGCCCCACTGAAGCTTTCTTT.

V usage is TRBV19 and J usage is TRBJ2-5; maybe TRBD2 (7 bases). V lost 3 bases, J lost 2 bases, and 16 bases lay in between. The CDR3 is made up of 16 amino acids. Germline CDR1 is LNHDA and CDR2 is SQIVND (reference sequence). In DNA, the CDR3 is TGTGCCAGTAGTATGATCGGCGGGGGCATACAAGAGACCCAGTACTTC. Translating it yields CASSMIGGGIQETQYF.

V gene TRBV5-1 combines with J gene TRBJ2-3, with D maybe TRBD1 (8 bases). This CDR3 contains 16 residues. CDR1 is SGHRS, CDR2 YFSETQ, per germline. V was clipped by 1 base and J by 4 bases, with 16 bases between them. CDR3 amino acids: CASSLSTGGGADTQYF. The CDR3 DNA follows: TGCGCCAGCAGCTTGTCAACAGGGGGGGGCGCAGATACGCAGTATTTT.

This clone is a singleton in its sample. The gene calls are TRBV28 and TRBJ1-5, with a possible D match to TRBD1 (5 bases). In germline, CDR1 is MDHEN, CDR2 SYDVKM. The CDR3 has 13 residues. Trimming shortened V by 9 bases and J by 3 bases, and 12 bases separated the two germline ends. For the CDR3, the DNA is TGTGCCAGTCGGAGGGGCGCCAATCAGCCCCAGCATTTT. It is translated as CASRRGANQPQHF.

V usage is TRBV7-3 and J usage is TRBJ2-7, with 10 bases aligning to TRBD1. Per germline, CDR1 SGHTA and CDR2 FQGTGA. J lost 0 bases, V lost 5 bases, and 4 bases had no gene match. This CDR3 has 15 residues. CDR3 nucleotides: TGTGCCAGCAGCCCTGGGACAGGGGTCTCCTACGAGCAGTACTTC. Protein: CASSPGTGVSYEQYF.